The present T cell receptor (beta chain) was sequenced within a study of response to subunit inactivated influenza vaccine. TCRdb analysed the RT-PCR reads with MiXCR anew, one entry per CDR3 protein. The sample includes 500,000 to 750,000 distinct CDR3 sequences, roughly 15% of them seen just once. The CDR3 spans 15 residues. Germline V gene data show CDR1 as SGDLS and CDR2 as YYNGEE. V lost 0 bases and J lost 7, with 14 bases in between. The receptor was derived from a man between 50 and 59 years old who received an inactivated influenza vaccine. The chain has TRBV9 and TRBJ2-1; a weak D match, TRBD2 (6 bases). Material: PBMCs from blood, obtained 11 to 12 days after vaccination. The CDR3 DNA reads as TGTGCCAGCAGCGTAGTTCCGGGACTGACAAATGAGCAGTTCTTC. It yields the protein CASSVVPGLTNEQFF. Full variable domain (missing parts from reference TRBV9 and TRBJ2-1): DSGVTQTPKHLITATGQRVTLRCSPRSGDLSVYWYQQSLDQGLQFLIQYYNGEERAKGNILERFSAQQFPDLHSELNLSSLELGDSALYFCASSVVPGLTNEQFFGPGTRLTVL.